This T cell receptor beta chain was retrieved from a study of cytomegalovirus exposure and HLA in healthy donors. This clone came up once. The PCR employed 60 Vbeta primers together with 13 Jbeta primers. Data came from immunoSEQ multiplex PCR; TCRdb stores just in-frame clones and leaves some out. The table includes some 150,000 clones, more than 75% detected once. Specimen: PBMCs. The TCR was taken from a man younger than 35 in good health and CMV-seropositive.

CDR3 bases: TGCGCCAGCAGCAGCGGGAGTGGGAACACCGGGGAGCTGTTTTTT. Translating it yields CASSSGSGNTGELFF. V usage is TRBV5-1 and J usage is TRBJ2-2; TRBD2 aligns across 8 bases. The germline V gene has CDR1 SGHRS and CDR2 YFSETQ. The CDR3 consists of 15 residues. Unmatched junction bases numbered 3, after V lost 4 bases and J lost 1 base.